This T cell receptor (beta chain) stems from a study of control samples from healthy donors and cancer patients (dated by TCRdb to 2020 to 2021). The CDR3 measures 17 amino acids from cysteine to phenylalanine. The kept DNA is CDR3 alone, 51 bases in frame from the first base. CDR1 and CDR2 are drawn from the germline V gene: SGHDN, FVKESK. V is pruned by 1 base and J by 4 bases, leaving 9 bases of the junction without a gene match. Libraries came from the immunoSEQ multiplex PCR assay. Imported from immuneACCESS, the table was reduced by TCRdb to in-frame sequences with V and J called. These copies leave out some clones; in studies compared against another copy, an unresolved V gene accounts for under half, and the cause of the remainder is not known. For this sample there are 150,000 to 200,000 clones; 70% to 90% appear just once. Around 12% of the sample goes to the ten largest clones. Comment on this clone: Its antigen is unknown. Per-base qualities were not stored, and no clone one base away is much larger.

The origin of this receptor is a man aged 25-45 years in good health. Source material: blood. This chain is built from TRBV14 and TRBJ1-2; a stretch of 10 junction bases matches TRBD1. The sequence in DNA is TGTGCCAGCAGCCAAGGGGGGACAGGGGATGCGCGCTATGGCTACACCTTC. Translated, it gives CASSQGGTGDARYGYTF.